A selection of T cell receptor beta chains follows, all from one sample in a study of PD-L1 blockade in urothelial cancer. Sequenced by immunoSEQ multiplex PCR; TCRdb stores in-frame clones only, minus some. The data contain 45,000 to 55,000 clones, about 85% of them singletons. Specimen: PBMCs, collected around atezolizumab (anti-PD-L1) treatment. These receptors were collected from a man between 50 and 59 years old with urothelial cancer. Each CDR3 is given with its conserved first and last residue. D genes are given only for firm matches. Some rows have no size entry. The others give once, few or many, or a class for an expanded clone.

>TRBJ1-2|.|TRBV11-2|.
CASSLPGIPYGYTF
TGTGCCAGCAGCTTACCCGGGATCCCATATGGCTACACCTTC
>TRBJ2-5|.|TRBV5-1|.
CASSLAEGAQYF
TGCGCCAGCAGCTTGGCCGAGGGGGCCCAGTACTTC
>TRBJ1-4|.|TRBV19|.
CASRGGVGEKLFF
TGTGCCAGCCGCGGGGGGGTAGGAGAAAAACTGTTTTTT
>TRBJ2-3|TRBD1|TRBV19|.
CATKTGGITDTQYF
TGTGCCACTAAGACAGGGGGTATCACAGATACGCAGTATTTT
>TRBJ1-5|.|TRBV7-9|.
CASSLALTGNQPQHF
TGTGCCAGCAGCTTAGCGCTAACAGGCAATCAGCCCCAGCATTTT
>TRBJ2-2|.|TRBV6-5|.
CASSYTNGHNTGELFF
TGTGCCAGCAGTTACACCAACGGACACAACACCGGGGAGCTGTTTTTT
>TRBJ2-7|TRBD1|TRBV28|.
CASSQGTGDASGLSFLYEQYF
TGTGCCAGCAGCCAGGGGACAGGGGATGCTAGCGGACTATCTTTCCTTTACGAGCAGTACTTC
>TRBJ2-1|.|TRBV9|.
CASSVHGEGEQFF
TGTGCCAGCAGCGTTCATGGAGAAGGTGAGCAGTTCTTC
>TRBJ2-3|.|TRBV19|.
CASSIDTGDTQYF
TGTGCCAGTAGTATAGATACCGGAGATACGCAGTATTTT
>TRBJ1-5|TRBD1|TRBV30|few
CAWSPETGRSNQPQHF
TGTGCCTGGAGTCCTGAGACAGGGAGAAGCAATCAGCCCCAGCATTTT